Shown below are 24 T cell receptor beta chains from a single sample sequenced in a study of shared clonotypes between healthy human individuals. The assay was immunoSEQ multiplex PCR, and TCRdb's table has in-frame clones only and misses some. The data show roughly 2,000,000 clones, 90% to 95% seen once. Terminally differentiated effector memory CD45RA+ cells were excluded from the naive CD8 cells, which were CD45RO-negative and positively selected for CCR7. The sequencing sample was made of naive CD8+ T cells from PBMCs. The receptors here all came from a man aged 18 to 29 in good health. Some clones in this sample may be carry-over from other donors' samples.

Details on this clone: This sample includes further DNA sequences coding for the same CDR3. The rearrangement joins TRBV9 to TRBJ1-3, with D perhaps matching TRBD1 (6 bases). Trimming removed 0 bases at V and 4 bases at J, with 11 bases between. This CDR3 is 15 amino acids long. Germline loops: CDR1 SGDLS, CDR2 YYNGEE. In DNA form, the CDR3 reads TGTGCCAGCAGCGTAGGCGGGGGGCCCGGAAACACCATATATTTT. Protein: CASSVGGGPGNTIYF.

The chain recombines TRBV7-6 with TRBJ2-3; D may be TRBD1 (6 bases). Trimming removed 5 bases from V and 0 bases from J, with 15 bases in between. There are 16 residues in the CDR3. The germline CDR1 and CDR2 sequences are SGHVS and FNYEAQ. The CDR3 protein is CASSARTVSSTDTQYF. The DNA of the CDR3 is TGTGCCAGCAGCGCCAGGACAGTGAGTAGCACAGATACGCAGTATTTT.

This clone was counted once. V is TRBV7-9 and J is TRBJ2-7; possible D gene TRBD1, 5 bases. Germline assignment: CDR1 SEHNR and CDR2 FQNEAQ (reference sequence). The CDR3 is 11 amino acids. With 4 bases removed from V and 11 bases from J, the gap between germline ends came to 12 bases. CDR3 region: CASSSNAGKYF. In DNA, the CDR3 is TGTGCCAGCAGCTCTAATGCAGGGAAGTACTTC.

The chain employs TRBV9 and TRBJ2-1; D is perhaps TRBD2 (5 bases). The CDR3 is made up of 16 amino acids. Trimming left V 0 bases short and J 9 bases short, with 19 bases between. From germline, CDR1 is SGDLS and CDR2 YYNGEE. The CDR3 bases are TGTGCCAGCAGCGTAGGCCCTAGCCTCAACCTAATTGAGCAGTTCTTC. It yields the protein CASSVGPSLNLIEQFF.

The rearrangement uses TRBV5-1 and TRBJ2-7; 9 bases fit TRBD2. V dropped 4 bases and J dropped 0; count of bases not matched to a gene: 11. From germline, CDR1 is SGHRS and CDR2 YFSETQ. The CDR3 is 17 amino acids. CDR3 nucleotide sequence: TGCGCCAGCAGCGTGACAGAACTAGCGGGCTTCTCCTACGAGCAGTACTTC. This codes for CASSVTELAGFSYEQYF. Full variable domain (outside the CDR3, taken from reference TRBV5-1 and TRBJ2-7): KAGVTQTPRYLIKTRGQQVTLSCSPISGHRSVSWYQQTPGQGLQFLFEYFSETQRNKGNFPGRFSGRQFSNSRSEMNVSTLELGDSALYLCASSVTELAGFSYEQYFGPGTRLTVT.

The chain carries TRBV7-3 and TRBJ1-1; D perhaps matches TRBD1 (5 bases). The CDR3 is 13 residues long. Trimming shortened V by 6 bases and J by 1 base, and 9 bases separated the two germline ends. Germline V gene sequence: CDR1 SGHTA, CDR2 FQGTGA. This CDR3 reads CASSSGTNTEAFF. The CDR3 DNA reads as TGTGCCAGCAGTTCCGGGACGAACACTGAAGCTTTCTTT.

This clone showed up just a few times. This same CDR3 is encoded by further DNA sequences in the sample. The chain joins TRBV7-9 to TRBJ1-4, with D unresolved. V was cut by 5 bases and J by 0 bases, with 10 bases left in between. Germline V gene lookup returns CDR1 SEHNR and CDR2 FQNEAQ (reference sequence). CDR3 length equals 15 residues. In DNA form, the CDR3 reads TGTGCCAGCAGCCCCGGGGTTGCAACTAATGAAAAACTGTTTTTT. This sequence encodes CASSPGVATNEKLFF.

A single count supports this clone. The identical CDR3 is also encoded by other nucleotide sequences in the sample. The CDR3 DNA reads as TGTGCCAGCAGCGTGACAGGGGTCGGCACCGGGGAGCTGTTTTTT. This gives the protein CASSVTGVGTGELFF. The chain couples TRBV9 to TRBJ2-2, with 8 positions matching TRBD1. Germline loops: CDR1 SGDLS, CDR2 YYNGEE. V lost 2 bases and J lost 4; bases outside the gene matches: 4. The CDR3 is 15 amino acids.

V usage is TRBV28 and J usage is TRBJ1-3, with 9 bases that match TRBD1. This CDR3 is built from 14 residues. Trimming removed 4 bases from V and 8 bases from J; junction bases left unmatched: 6. Germline loops: CDR1 MDHEN, CDR2 SYDVKM. CDR3 amino acids: CASSSGTGFYTIYF. The CDR3 DNA reads as TGTGCCAGCAGTTCCGGGACAGGGTTTTACACCATATATTTT.

The chain uses TRBV4-3 and TRBJ2-7; D is unresolved. Germline V lookup: CDR1 LGHNA, CDR2 YSLEER. The CDR3 consists of 15 residues. Deletions cut 2 bases from V and 2 bases from J, with 13 bases between. CDR3 sequence reads: CASSQNHNRPYEQYF. The CDR3 DNA reads TGCGCCAGCAGCCAAAATCATAACAGACCCTACGAGCAGTACTTC.

This chain uses TRBV27 with TRBJ2-6; D gene unclear. The CDR3 spans 17 residues. Germline V lookup: CDR1 MNHEY, CDR2 SMNVEV (reference sequence). V lost 2 bases, J lost 0 bases, and 11 bases lay in between. The CDR3 here is CASSLVISSSGANVLTF. The DNA of the CDR3 is TGTGCCAGCAGTTTAGTTATCAGTTCCTCTGGGGCCAACGTCCTGACTTTC.

The rearrangement links TRBV28 to TRBJ2-1; 7 nucleotides match TRBD2. The CDR3 loop spans 14 amino acids. J gave up 5 bases and V 5 bases, and 6 bases lay outside the gene matches. Germline V gene data show CDR1 as MDHEN and CDR2 as SYDVKM. The CDR3 region is CASSHPREDNEQFF. In DNA, the CDR3 is TGTGCCAGCAGTCATCCCCGGGAGGACAATGAGCAGTTCTTC. Filled out from reference TRBV28 and TRBJ2-1, the complete variable domain reads DVKVTQSSRYLVKRTGEKVFLECVQDMDHENMFWYRQDPGLGLRLIYFSYDVKMKEKGDIPEGYSVSREKKERFSLILESASTNQTSMYLCASSHPREDNEQFFGPGTRLTVL.

The V gene is TRBV7-9, the J gene TRBJ2-7; 8 bases match TRBD1. The CDR3 runs to 17 residues. Losses at the gene ends were 5 bases for V and 3 bases for J; bases not matched to a gene: 15. Germline CDR1 is SEHNR and CDR2 is FQNEAQ (reference sequence). This CDR3 is CASSIPEMGQEIYEQYF. The CDR3 DNA sequence: TGTGCCAGCAGCATACCCGAGATGGGACAGGAGATCTACGAGCAGTACTTC.

As DNA, the CDR3 is TGTGCCAGCAGCTTAAATCAGGGGCCTAGCTCCTACAATGAGCAGTTCTTC. Encoded protein: CASSLNQGPSSYNEQFF. This chain uses TRBV7-6 with TRBJ2-1, with a possible D match to TRBD1 (6 bases). Germline CDR1 reads SGHVS; CDR2 reads FNYEAQ. Trimming removed 2 bases from V and 0 bases from J, with 14 bases in between. This CDR3 region has 17 residues.

With respect to this clone: The identical CDR3 is also encoded by other nucleotide sequences in the sample. The chain links TRBV7-9 to TRBJ2-7; D is perhaps TRBD2 (6 bases). The CDR3 spans 14 residues. Trimming took 1 base from V and 1 from J, leaving 8 bases between them. Germline lookup yields CDR1 SEHNR and CDR2 FQNEAQ (reference sequence). CDR3: CASSLGGGSYEQYF. CDR3 nucleotides: TGTGCCAGCAGCTTAGGGGGAGGATCCTACGAGCAGTACTTC. The whole variable domain, filled in from reference TRBV7-9 and TRBJ2-7, reads DTGVSQNPRHKITKRGQNVTFRCDPISEHNRLYWYRQTLGQGPEFLTYFQNEAQLEKSRLLSDRFSAERPKGSFSTLEIQRTEQGDSAMYLCASSLGGGSYEQYFGPGTRLTVT.

The chain joins TRBV9 to TRBJ2-5; TRBD1 matches 11 bases. In germline, CDR1 is SGDLS, CDR2 YYNGEE. With 0 bases clipped from V and 5 bases from J, the junction kept 6 bases outside the gene matches. The CDR3 covers 16 residues. This chain's CDR3 is CASSVEDRGLRETQYF. The CDR3 coding sequence is TGTGCCAGCAGCGTAGAGGACAGGGGGCTTCGGGAGACCCAGTACTTC.

Remarks on this clone: This specimen includes other DNA sequences encoding the same CDR3. The chain joins TRBV11-2 to TRBJ2-7; no clear D gene. The V end lost 5 bases, the J end lost 0 bases, and 5 bases lay between the germline ends. This CDR3 has 12 residues. Germline assignment: CDR1 SGHAT and CDR2 FQNNGV. CDR3 amino acids: CASSPPSYEQYF. CDR3 nucleotides: TGTGCCAGCAGCCCCCCCTCCTACGAGCAGTACTTC.

V is TRBV27 and J is TRBJ1-2; D gene ambiguous. From germline, CDR1 is MNHEY and CDR2 SMNVEV (reference sequence). Deletions cut 8 bases from V and 0 bases from J, with 19 bases between. The CDR3 sequence is 16 residues long. The CDR3 nucleotides read TGTGCCAGCGCCGACTCGGGTACAGCTCCTAACTATGGCTACACCTTC. This encodes CASADSGTAPNYGYTF.

The chain couples TRBV4-1 to TRBJ2-5; tentative D call: TRBD2 (7 bases). V lost 5 bases and J 5 bases, leaving 27 bases between the germline ends. The CDR3 is made up of 18 amino acids. Germline V lookup: CDR1 MGHRA, CDR2 YSYEKL. For the CDR3, the DNA is TGCGCCAGCAGCGTCACTATTCGGGGGGCGAGGGCGGGGGAGACCCAGTACTTC. Amino acid sequence: CASSVTIRGARAGETQYF.

The chain recombines TRBV7-9 with TRBJ1-6; no reliable D call. The CDR3 contains 14 residues. V lost 1 base to trimming and J lost 5 bases, with 6 bases between them. Germline V gives CDR1 SEHNR, CDR2 FQNEAQ (reference sequence). CDR3 protein: CASSLVRDNSPLHF. CDR3 nucleotides: TGTGCCAGCAGCTTAGTCCGGGATAATTCACCCCTCCACTTT.

The chain combines TRBV28 with TRBJ2-2; no definite D call. The CDR3 covers 12 residues. V was shortened by 2 bases and J by 4 bases, with 2 bases between the two germline ends. Germline V lookup: CDR1 MDHEN, CDR2 SYDVKM. The CDR3 protein is CASSLVTGELFF. For the CDR3, the DNA is TGTGCCAGCAGTTTAGTCACCGGGGAGCTGTTTTTT.

The gene calls are TRBV7-9 and TRBJ1-6, with D maybe TRBD1 (5 bases). Looked up from germline, CDR1 is SEHNR and CDR2 is FQNEAQ (reference sequence). Deletions cut 5 bases from V and 6 bases from J, with 17 bases between. The CDR3 sequence is 16 residues long. The CDR3 nucleotides read TGTGCCAGCAGCGGGACCCGGGACGGCCTTAATTCACCCCTCCACTTT. This codes for CASSGTRDGLNSPLHF.

This chain joins TRBV19 and TRBJ2-3; D not resolved. V was pared by 6 bases and J by 2 bases, with 12 bases between. Germline lookup yields CDR1 LNHDA and CDR2 SQIVND (reference sequence). The CDR3 length is 14 residues. The CDR3 sequence is CASRKGQYTDTQYF. The DNA of the CDR3 is TGTGCCAGTAGGAAAGGGCAGTACACAGATACGCAGTATTTT.

The chain combines TRBV9 with TRBJ1-4; no clear D. The CDR3 sequence is 16 residues long. V was cut by 0 bases and J by 0 bases, with 9 bases left in between. Germline V lookup: CDR1 SGDLS, CDR2 YYNGEE. The CDR3 sequence is CASSVEVVSTNEKLFF. The CDR3 DNA sequence: TGTGCCAGCAGCGTAGAGGTAGTCTCAACTAATGAAAAACTGTTTTTT.